The 29 T cell receptor beta chains below come from one sample, sequenced in a study of cytomegalovirus exposure and HLA in healthy donors. 13 Jbeta primers and 60 Vbeta primers were used for the PCR. TCRdb keeps only in-frame clones here, not all; method: immunoSEQ multiplex PCR. Among around 180,000 clones, about 80% were seen once, and the ten largest hold 4.8%. The specimen sequenced was PBMCs. The receptors were gathered from a man between 18 and 29 years old in good health and CMV-seronegative.

For this clone: A read error may produce the germline difference seen at one junction end. The rearrangement joins TRBV7-9 to TRBJ2-1; TRBD1 agrees at 8 bases. There are 14 residues in the CDR3. Per germline, CDR1 SEHNR and CDR2 FQNEAQ (reference sequence). CDR3 in amino acids: CSSSPGQGDNEQFF. CDR3 nucleotide sequence: TGTTCCAGCAGCCCCGGACAGGGTGACAATGAGCAGTTCTTC.

The chain is built from TRBV7-8 and TRBJ2-7; 7 bases line up with TRBD2. Germline CDR1 is SGHVS and CDR2 is FQNEAQ. This CDR3 comprises 14 residues. V shed 5 bases, J shed 2 bases, and the junction held 6 bases outside the gene matches. The DNA for the CDR3 is TGTGCCAGCAGCGGTCGACTAGCAGCCTACGAGCAGTACTTC. It specifies CASSGRLAAYEQYF.

There are a few counts of this clone. The chain joins TRBV6-1 to TRBJ1-1; no clear D. Deletions cut 7 bases from V and 7 bases from J, with 7 bases between. This CDR3 has 10 residues. CDR1 MNHNS and CDR2 SASEGT come from the germline V gene. CDR3 residues: CASKRLEAFF. The CDR3, as DNA: TGTGCCAGCAAGCGGCTTGAAGCTTTCTTT.

This clone was counted once. V and J are TRBV4-1 and TRBJ2-7, with TRBD1 as a possible D gene (5 bases). Germline assignment: CDR1 MGHRA and CDR2 YSYEKL. This CDR3 contains 14 residues. Trimming stripped 0 bases from V and 1 base from J, with 7 bases between. The CDR3 nucleotides read TGCGCCAGCAGCCAAGAGACAGCGTCCTACGAGCAGTACTTC. As protein: CASSQETASYEQYF.

J is TRBJ2-7 and V is TRBV30; D is possibly TRBD2 (5 bases). The germline V and J ends were trimmed by 2 bases and 5 bases, with 10 bases remaining between them. The CDR3 is 12 amino acids. Germline CDR1 is GTSNPN and CDR2 is SVGIG (reference sequence). This chain's CDR3 is CAWSSSGDEQYF. In DNA form, the CDR3 reads TGTGCCTGGAGTTCTTCCGGGGACGAGCAGTACTTC.

The chain links TRBV6-1 to TRBJ1-5; tentative D call: TRBD1 (6 bases). From germline, CDR1 is MNHNS and CDR2 SASEGT. The V end was cut by 4 bases, the J end by 3 bases, with 13 bases between. The CDR3 totals 15 residues. The CDR3, as DNA: TGTGCCAGCAGTGGGGTGACAGGACCCAATCAGCCCCAGCATTTT. This sequence encodes CASSGVTGPNQPQHF.

The chain couples TRBV28 to TRBJ2-7; maybe TRBD1 (7 bases). Germline V gives CDR1 MDHEN, CDR2 SYDVKM. The ends were cut back, 6 bases at V and 10 bases at J, with 13 bases in the middle. The length of the CDR3 is 11 residues. CDR3 sequence (DNA): TGTGCCAGCAGCCCGGGGGACAGACAGTACTTC. Translating gives CASSPGDRQYF.

Here the CDR3 DNA reads TGTGCCAGCAGCCCGGACAGGGCCTATAATTCACCCCTCCACTTT. This gives the protein CASSPDRAYNSPLHF. This rearrangement joins TRBV6-5 to TRBJ1-6; 8 bases are a match to TRBD1. V lost 6 bases to trimming and J lost 2 bases; unmatched junction nucleotides: 3. The CDR3 is made up of 15 amino acids. In germline, CDR1 is MNHEY, CDR2 SVGAGI.

A note on this clone: Because it lacks the conserved phenylalanine or tryptophan at the end, this CDR3 is likely a read error. V usage is TRBV27 and J usage is TRBJ1-2, with 11 bases aligning to TRBD1. In germline, CDR1 is MNHEY, CDR2 SMNVEV (reference sequence). Trimming cost V 5 bases and J 8 bases; bases outside gene matches: 7. This CDR3 has 14 residues. CDR3 sequence (DNA): TGTGCCAGCAGTCCCCGGACAGGGGGCTTCGGCTACACCCTC. Protein: CASSPRTGGFGYTL.

J is TRBJ1-2 and V is TRBV30, with D possibly matching TRBD1 (6 bases). With 1 base removed from V and 3 bases from J, the gap between germline ends came to 9 bases. The germline CDR1 and CDR2 sequences are GTSNPN and SVGIG (reference sequence). CDR3 length: 13 residues. The DNA for the CDR3 is TGTGCCTGGAGTGACAGGGTCGACTATGGCTACACCTTC. Translating it yields CAWSDRVDYGYTF.

The CDR3 region is CASSLEGTRYNEQFF. CDR3 DNA sequence: TGCGCCAGCAGCTTGGAAGGGACTAGGTACAATGAGCAGTTCTTC. J is TRBJ2-1 and V is TRBV5-1; 8 bases agree with TRBD2. The germline V gene has CDR1 SGHRS and CDR2 YFSETQ. This CDR3 has 15 residues. J lost 4 bases, V lost 0 bases, and 3 bases had no gene match.

The CDR3: CASSQDSGRFPLYNEQFF. The CDR3 bases are TGCGCCAGCAGCCAAGATAGCGGGAGGTTCCCGCTTTACAATGAGCAGTTCTTC. The chain is built from TRBV4-3 and TRBJ2-1; 10 nucleotides line up with TRBD2. Germline CDR1 LGHNA, CDR2 YSLEER. V lost 0 bases, J lost 4 bases, and 9 bases stayed unmatched. The CDR3 spans 18 residues.

The V and J genes are TRBV5-8 and TRBJ2-7, with 7 nucleotides matching TRBD1. The CDR3 sequence is 14 residues long. The trim removed 5 bases at V and 2 bases at J, leaving 7 bases unmatched. Per the germline V gene, CDR1 is SGHTS and CDR2 is YDEGEE. The CDR3 loop reads CASSRLTGTYEQYF. The CDR3 region has the DNA TGTGCCAGCAGTCGGCTGACAGGGACCTACGAGCAGTACTTC.

The rearrangement uses TRBV28 and TRBJ2-5; D not resolved. Germline V gene sequence: CDR1 MDHEN, CDR2 SYDVKM. The ends were cut back, 5 bases at V and 2 bases at J, with 15 bases in the middle. This CDR3 contains 15 residues. The CDR3 is CASSLTTTRQETQYF. CDR3 sequence (DNA): TGTGCCAGCAGTCTTACCACGACACGTCAAGAGACCCAGTACTTC.

The gene calls are TRBV19 and TRBJ2-2, with 7 bases fitting TRBD1. The CDR3 is made up of 15 amino acids. Trimming cost V 3 bases and J 3 bases; bases outside gene matches: 4. Germline CDR1 is LNHDA and CDR2 is SQIVND (reference sequence). The CDR3: CASSMVTGYTGELFF. The CDR3 DNA reads as TGTGCCAGTAGTATGGTGACAGGGTACACCGGGGAGCTGTTTTTT.

This chain connects TRBV9 to TRBJ2-1; D unclear. Trimming cost V 0 bases and J 2 bases, with 9 bases left between them. This CDR3 is 15 amino acids long. Germline CDR1 SGDLS, CDR2 YYNGEE. Here the CDR3 DNA reads TGTGCCAGCAGCGTAGGGAGCGACCCCTACAATGAGCAGTTCTTC. This encodes CASSVGSDPYNEQFF.

This clone was seen only once. V and J are TRBV5-4 and TRBJ1-1, with no clear D. From germline, CDR1 is SGHNT and CDR2 YYREEE (reference sequence). The CDR3 has 13 amino acids. The germline V and J ends were trimmed by 4 bases and 0 bases, with 7 bases remaining between them. The CDR3 DNA sequence: TGTGCCAGCAGCCTCAGAATGAACACTGAAGCTTTCTTT. This translates into CASSLRMNTEAFF.

The chain joins TRBV25-1 to TRBJ2-1, with TRBD1 identical over 7 bases. This CDR3 has 12 residues. V lost 4 bases to trimming and J lost 10 bases; unmatched junction nucleotides: 4. Germline V lookup: CDR1 MGHDK, CDR2 SYGVNS. Written as DNA, the CDR3 is TGTGCCAGCAGTGGAACAGGGGTGGAGCAGTTCTTC. Amino acid sequence: CASSGTGVEQFF.

The V gene is TRBV7-9, the J gene TRBJ2-7; TRBD1 matches at 9 bases. The CDR3 sequence is 16 residues long. V lost 8 bases, J lost 1 base, and 12 bases stayed unmatched. In germline, CDR1 is SEHNR, CDR2 FQNEAQ (reference sequence). CDR3 protein: CASLLRGDRVSYEQYF. The CDR3 nucleotides read TGTGCCAGCCTTCTTAGGGGGGACAGGGTTTCCTACGAGCAGTACTTC. Full variable domain (missing parts from reference TRBV7-9 and TRBJ2-7): DTGVSQNPRHKITKRGQNVTFRCDPISEHNRLYWYRQTLGQGPEFLTYFQNEAQLEKSRLLSDRFSAERPKGSFSTLEIQRTEQGDSAMYLCASLLRGDRVSYEQYFGPGTRLTVT.

The chain has TRBV9 and TRBJ2-7; D might be TRBD2 (5 bases). V was pared by 3 bases and J by 5 bases, with 6 bases between. CDR3 length: 11 residues. Germline lookup yields CDR1 SGDLS and CDR2 YYNGEE. The CDR3 DNA is TGTGCCAGCAGCGGGGAGAACGAGCAGTACTTC. The encoded protein is CASSGENEQYF.

The rearrangement uses TRBV11-3 and TRBJ2-3; TRBD1 aligns across 8 bases. The CDR3 consists of 16 residues. The germline gives CDR1 SGHNT, CDR2 YENEEA. J gave up 5 bases and V 4 bases, and 11 bases lay outside the gene matches. CDR3 region: CASSSGGRGAEDTQYF. The CDR3 nucleotides read TGTGCCAGCAGCTCAGGGGGCCGAGGTGCTGAAGATACGCAGTATTTT.

This chain joins TRBV11-2 and TRBJ2-5; weak D call: TRBD2 (6 bases). Germline CDR1 reads SGHAT; CDR2 reads FQNNGV. This CDR3 spans 15 amino acids. V was cut by 1 base and J by 4 bases, with 13 bases left in between. CDR3 residues: CASSLGEDSRETQYF. The CDR3 bases are TGTGCCAGCAGCTTAGGGGAGGATAGCAGAGAGACCCAGTACTTC.

Only one count was recorded for this clone. The chain links TRBV7-8 to TRBJ1-5; 10 bases line up with TRBD1. Trimming removed 5 bases from V and 6 bases from J; junction bases left unmatched: 4. Germline assignment: CDR1 SGHVS and CDR2 FQNEAQ. This CDR3 has 14 amino acids. The chain's CDR3 is CASSPGDRGQPQHF. The CDR3 nucleotides read TGTGCCAGCAGCCCTGGGGACAGGGGTCAGCCCCAGCATTTT.

This sequence joins TRBV5-1 and TRBJ1-1; the match to TRBD1 covers 7 bases. Trimming removed 3 bases from V and 3 bases from J; junction bases left unmatched: 2. CDR3 length equals 13 residues. Germline V gene sequence: CDR1 SGHRS, CDR2 YFSETQ. The CDR3 is CASSWDRYTEAFF. CDR3 coding DNA: TGCGCCAGCAGCTGGGACAGATACACTGAAGCTTTCTTT. Using reference TRBV5-1 and TRBJ1-1 for the parts outside the CDR3, the full variable domain is KAGVTQTPRYLIKTRGQQVTLSCSPISGHRSVSWYQQTPGQGLQFLFEYFSETQRNKGNFPGRFSGRQFSNSRSEMNVSTLELGDSALYLCASSWDRYTEAFFGQGTRLTVV.

V and J are TRBV18 and TRBJ2-1; maybe TRBD2 (6 bases). This CDR3 region has 14 residues. CDR1 KGHSH and CDR2 LQKENI come from the germline V gene. The V end was cut by 8 bases, the J end by 1 base, with 12 bases between. The CDR3 region is CASRIADSYNEQFF. CDR3 sequence (DNA): TGTGCCAGCCGTATAGCGGATTCCTACAATGAGCAGTTCTTC.

This chain links TRBV5-1 with TRBJ1-2; D unresolved. Germline-derived CDR1 and CDR2 are SGHRS and YFSETQ. The CDR3 totals 15 residues. The V gene lost 0 bases and the J gene lost 4 bases, with 13 bases spanning the gap. The CDR3 bases are TGCGCCAGCAGCTTGGAGGCGTTTCGCGGCTATGGCTACACCTTC. Its translation: CASSLEAFRGYGYTF. The full variable domain, rest sourced from reference TRBV5-1 and TRBJ1-2, is KAGVTQTPRYLIKTRGQQVTLSCSPISGHRSVSWYQQTPGQGLQFLFEYFSETQRNKGNFPGRFSGRQFSNSRSEMNVSTLELGDSALYLCASSLEAFRGYGYTFGSGTRLTVV.

V and J are TRBV28 and TRBJ2-5; TRBD2 is a possible D gene (6 bases). TRBJ2-7 matches the DNA end more closely, so the J call is doubtful. The CDR3 extends over 14 amino acids. Germline lookup yields CDR1 MDHEN and CDR2 SYDVKM. The CDR3 DNA reads TGTGCCATCGGGATGGGGACTGGGGACTACGAGCAGTACTTC. As protein: CAIGMGTGDYEQYF.

The rearrangement uses TRBV19 and TRBJ1-1; possible D gene TRBD1, 6 bases. Deletions cut 5 bases from V and 6 bases from J, with 16 bases between. The CDR3 contains 14 residues. The germline gives CDR1 LNHDA, CDR2 SQIVND (reference sequence). Here the CDR3 reads CASSATGTIAEAFF. The CDR3 DNA follows: TGTGCCAGTAGTGCGACAGGTACAATCGCTGAAGCTTTCTTT. The full variable domain, completed using reference TRBV19 and TRBJ1-1, is DGGITQSPKYLFRKEGQNVTLSCEQNLNHDAMYWYRQDPGQGLRLIYYSQIVNDFQKGDIAEGYSVSREKKESFPLTVTSAQKNPTAFYLCASSATGTIAEAFFGQGTRLTVV.

This chain joins TRBV5-4 and TRBJ2-1; a weak D match, TRBD1 (6 bases). The CDR3 covers 15 residues. Trimming removed 4 bases from V and 0 bases from J, with 11 bases in between. CDR1 is SGHNT and CDR2 is YYREEE in the germline V gene (reference sequence). CDR3 residues: CASSTRGGSYNEQFF. CDR3 nucleotide sequence: TGTGCCAGCAGCACCCGAGGGGGCTCCTACAATGAGCAGTTCTTC.